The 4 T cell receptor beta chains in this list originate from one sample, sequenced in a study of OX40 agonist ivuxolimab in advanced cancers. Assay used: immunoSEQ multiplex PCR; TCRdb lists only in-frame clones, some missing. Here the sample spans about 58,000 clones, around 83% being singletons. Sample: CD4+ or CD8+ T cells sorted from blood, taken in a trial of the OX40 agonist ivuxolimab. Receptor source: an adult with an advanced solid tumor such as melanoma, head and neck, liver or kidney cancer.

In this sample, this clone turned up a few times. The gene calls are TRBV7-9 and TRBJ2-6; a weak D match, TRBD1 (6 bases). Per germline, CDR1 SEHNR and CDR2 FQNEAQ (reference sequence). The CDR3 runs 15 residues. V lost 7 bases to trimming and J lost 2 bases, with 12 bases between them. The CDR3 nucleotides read TGTGCCAGCACTTTCGGACAGACTGGGGCCAACGTCCTGACTTTC. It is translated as CASTFGQTGANVLTF.

CDR3 sequence reads: CASSQDGGPGETQYF. DNA for the CDR3: TGTGCCAGCAGCCAAGACGGGGGCCCTGGGGAGACCCAGTACTTC. This chain uses TRBV4-2 with TRBJ2-5; possibly TRBD1 or TRBD2 for D (6 bases each). Germline values: CDR1 LGHNA, CDR2 YNFKEQ. This CDR3 contains 15 residues. Trimming pared 0 bases from V and 5 bases from J, leaving 13 bases between.

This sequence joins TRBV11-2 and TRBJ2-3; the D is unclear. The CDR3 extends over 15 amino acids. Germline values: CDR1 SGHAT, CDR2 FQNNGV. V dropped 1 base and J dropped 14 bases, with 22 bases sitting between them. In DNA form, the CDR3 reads TGTGCCAGCAGCTTAGTTCCCCTTTCCGCACCTCCTCCGTATTTT. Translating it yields CASSLVPLSAPPPYF.

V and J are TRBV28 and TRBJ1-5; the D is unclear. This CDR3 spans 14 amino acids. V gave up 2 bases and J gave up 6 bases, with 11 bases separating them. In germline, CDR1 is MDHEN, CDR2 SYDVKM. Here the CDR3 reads CASSLGGPAQPQHF. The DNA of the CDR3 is TGTGCCAGCAGTTTAGGAGGGCCGGCTCAGCCCCAGCATTTT.